The 18 T cell receptor beta chains below all came from one sample that was sequenced in a study of T cell responses to AZD1222 COVID-19 vaccine. Sequenced by immunoSEQ multiplex PCR; TCRdb stores in-frame clones only, minus some. The table lists around 99,000 clones, roughly nine tenths of them singletons. The sample here was peripheral blood, taken on day 0 of AZD1222 vaccination. These receptors originate from an adult in good health.

This clone has only one observation. The chain is built from TRBV30 and TRBJ1-1; maybe TRBD1 (5 bases). The CDR3 spans 14 residues. V was clipped by 6 bases and J by 5 bases, with 19 bases between them. Per germline, CDR1 GTSNPN and CDR2 SVGIG (reference sequence). The CDR3 protein is CACDKIGVGTEAFF. As DNA, the CDR3 is TGTGCCTGTGATAAGATAGGGGTGGGGACTGAAGCTTTCTTT.

V is TRBV4-2 and J is TRBJ1-6; D may be TRBD1 (6 bases). The V end was cut by 0 bases, the J end by 9 bases, with 18 bases between. The CDR3 is 17 amino acids. Germline CDR1 reads LGHNA; CDR2 reads YNFKEQ. CDR3 sequence: CASSQDVRGATGSPLHF. The CDR3 nucleotides are TGTGCCAGCAGCCAAGATGTGCGGGGGGCGACAGGTTCACCCCTCCACTTT.

The J gene is TRBJ2-1, the V gene TRBV15; a possible D gene is TRBD1 (7 bases). The CDR3 sequence is 13 residues long. Germline V gives CDR1 LNHNV, CDR2 YYDKDF (reference sequence). Deletions cut 2 bases from V and 9 bases from J, with 11 bases between. CDR3: CATSRIQGGEQFF. The CDR3 nucleotides are TGTGCCACCAGCAGAATCCAGGGGGGTGAGCAGTTCTTC.

The V call is TRBV15, the J call TRBJ2-7; 7 bases are a match to TRBD1. Germline V gene data show CDR1 as LNHNV and CDR2 as YYDKDF (reference sequence). V dropped 2 bases and J dropped 5; count of bases not matched to a gene: 12. The CDR3 is 16 amino acids. The CDR3 DNA is TGTGCCACCAGCAGAAAAACAACAGGGGCAAGAAACGAGCAGTACTTC. Residues: CATSRKTTGARNEQYF.

The genes are TRBV19 and TRBJ1-1, with 8 bases identical to TRBD1. The CDR3 runs 15 residues. Trimming cost V 3 bases and J 2 bases; bases outside gene matches: 5. Germline values: CDR1 LNHDA, CDR2 SQIVND (reference sequence). DNA of the CDR3: TGTGCCAGTAGTATGGGGGACAGGATCAACACTGAAGCTTTCTTT. Translation gives CASSMGDRINTEAFF.

CDR3 coding DNA: TGTGCCAGCAGCCATACAGGGGTGGACTACGAGCAGTACTTC. As protein: CASSHTGVDYEQYF. This chain connects TRBV7-2 to TRBJ2-7; TRBD1 agrees at 7 bases. The CDR3 is made up of 14 amino acids. The V gene end was trimmed by 5 bases and the J gene end by 3 bases; junction bases not matched to a gene: 7. The germline V gene encodes CDR1 SGHTA and CDR2 FQGNSA.

The CDR3 region has the DNA TGCAGCGCTCGGACTAGCGGGTACTCCTACGAGCAGTACTTC. Encoded protein: CSARTSGYSYEQYF. The chain couples TRBV29-1 to TRBJ2-7; 11 bases match TRBD2. Per germline, CDR1 SQVTM and CDR2 ANQGSEA. CDR3 size: 14 residues. The trim removed 7 bases at V and 0 bases at J, leaving 5 bases unmatched.

This sequence joins TRBV30 and TRBJ2-2; possible D gene TRBD1, 6 bases. Trimming cost V 3 bases and J 2 bases, with 7 bases left between them. The CDR3 extends over 13 amino acids. The germline gives CDR1 GTSNPN, CDR2 SVGIG (reference sequence). Here the CDR3 DNA reads TGTGCCTGGAGGGGACAAAACACCGGGGAGCTGTTTTTT. This gives the protein CAWRGQNTGELFF. The variable domain in full, with the rest retrieved from reference TRBV30 and TRBJ2-2, is SQTIHQWPATLVQPVGSPLSLECTVEGTSNPNLYWYRQAAGRGLQLLFYSVGIGQISSEVPQNLSASRPQDRQFILSSKKLLLSDSGFYLCAWRGQNTGELFFGEGSRLTVL.

The V call is TRBV2, the J call TRBJ2-7, with 7 bases that match TRBD1. Per the germline V gene, CDR1 is SNHLY and CDR2 is FYNNEI. CDR3 size: 14 residues. V shed 3 bases, J shed 4 bases, and the junction held 6 bases outside the gene matches. CDR3 nucleotide sequence: TGTGCCAGCAGTGAGGGACAGATATTATACGAGCAGTACTTC. This gives the protein CASSEGQILYEQYF.

The rearrangement uses TRBV19 and TRBJ2-7; 11 bases line up with TRBD2. The CDR3 is made up of 16 amino acids. Germline V gene lookup returns CDR1 LNHDA and CDR2 SQIVND (reference sequence). J gave up 5 bases and V 4 bases, and 10 bases lay outside the gene matches. CDR3 coding DNA: TGTGCCAGTAGTAAGGGGAGACTAGCGGGACACAACGAGCAGTACTTC. Protein sequence: CASSKGRLAGHNEQYF.

The chain links TRBV3-1 (or the pseudogene TRBV3-2) to TRBJ1-2; D perhaps matches TRBD1 (6 bases). Looked up from germline, CDR1 is LGHDT and CDR2 is YNNKEL (reference sequence). The CDR3 is 15 residues long. Trimming removed 3 bases from V and 13 bases from J, with 24 bases in between. In DNA, the CDR3 is TGTGCCAGCAGCCAGGGGGCCGGGCTCATTGCGGATGTCACCTTC. Translation gives CASSQGAGLIADVTF.

J is TRBJ1-5 and V is TRBV3-1 (or the pseudogene TRBV3-2); possibly TRBD1 for D (5 bases). This CDR3 contains 13 residues. Trimming stripped 1 base from V and 9 bases from J, with 10 bases between. Germline lookup yields CDR1 LGHDT and CDR2 YNNKEL (reference sequence). Here the CDR3 reads CASSQGDQLPQHF. The DNA for the CDR3 is TGTGCCAGCAGCCAAGGGGACCAATTGCCCCAGCATTTT.

The chain carries TRBV11-3 and TRBJ2-3; D may match TRBD1 or TRBD2 (5 bases each). Germline V gives CDR1 SGHNT, CDR2 YENEEA. The CDR3 has 14 amino acids. Trimming took 5 bases from V and 0 from J, leaving 9 bases between them. In DNA form, the CDR3 reads TGTGCCAGCAGCCCCGAGGGGAGCACAGATACGCAGTATTTT. This translates into CASSPEGSTDTQYF.

The rearrangement joins TRBV14 to TRBJ2-2; D may match TRBD1 or TRBD2 (5 bases each). This CDR3 is built from 15 residues. Trimming stripped 3 bases from V and 6 bases from J, with 14 bases between. Germline V gene sequence: CDR1 SGHDN, CDR2 FVKESK. Here the CDR3 reads CASSQTGTQAGELFF. The CDR3 DNA reads as TGTGCCAGCAGCCAGACCGGGACCCAAGCCGGGGAGCTGTTTTTT.

This sequence joins TRBV4-1 and TRBJ2-7; the match to TRBD2 covers 8 bases. The CDR3 totals 16 residues. Losses at the gene ends were 1 base for V and 0 bases for J; bases not matched to a gene: 5. CDR1 and CDR2 from the germline V gene are MGHRA and YSYEKL. For the CDR3, the DNA is TGCGCCAGCAGCCAAGGGCTACTAGCGGACTCCTACGAGCAGTACTTC. Protein product: CASSQGLLADSYEQYF.

This chain joins TRBV11-2 and TRBJ1-4, with no clear D. CDR1 and CDR2 (germline): SGHAT, FQNNGV. Trimming shortened V by 3 bases and J by 5 bases, and 4 bases separated the two germline ends. The CDR3 is 12 residues long. The CDR3, as DNA: TGTGCCAGCAGCTTCGGAAATGAAAAACTGTTTTTT. This gives the protein CASSFGNEKLFF.

The rearrangement uses TRBV3-1 (or the pseudogene TRBV3-2) and TRBJ1-2; D is possibly TRBD1 (5 bases). Per germline, CDR1 LGHDT and CDR2 YNNKEL (reference sequence). Trimming cost V 5 bases and J 7 bases, with 14 bases left between them. The CDR3 has 13 residues. CDR3 in amino acids: CASSSRDSSGYTF. CDR3 nucleotides: TGTGCCAGCAGCTCACGGGACTCTTCTGGCTACACCTTC.

This chain links TRBV6-1 with TRBJ2-1, with 14 nucleotides matching TRBD2. This CDR3 spans 17 amino acids. Germline-derived CDR1 and CDR2 are MNHNS and SASEGT. J gave up 7 bases and V 4 bases, and 9 bases lay outside the gene matches. The CDR3 sequence: CASSGGVGLAGVNEQFF. CDR3 DNA: TGTGCCAGCAGTGGGGGAGTGGGACTAGCGGGAGTAAATGAGCAGTTCTTC.